Presented here are 15 T cell receptor beta chains from one specimen sequenced in a study of shared clonotypes between healthy human individuals. TCRdb's copy holds only in-frame clones and misses some; the assay was immunoSEQ multiplex PCR. The data hold approximately 1.5 million clones, with less than 99% observed a single time. The source material was naive CD4+ T cells sorted from blood. Noted subset: CD45RA+ positively selected. These receptors originate from a man in his thirties or forties in good health.

This chain connects TRBV14 to TRBJ2-2, with D tentatively TRBD2 (6 bases). CDR3 length: 15 residues. The germline V gene encodes CDR1 SGHDN and CDR2 FVKESK. V lost 6 bases and J lost 6, with 17 bases in between. CDR3 loop: CASRLGGTAAGELFF. DNA for the CDR3: TGTGCCAGCAGACTGGGAGGTACCGCGGCCGGGGAGCTGTTTTTT.

The V call is TRBV5-4, the J call TRBJ2-1; possibly TRBD1 for D (7 bases). This CDR3 comprises 15 residues. Germline lookup yields CDR1 SGHNT and CDR2 YYREEE (reference sequence). V lost 4 bases to trimming and J lost 0 bases, with 11 bases between them. CDR3 residues: CASSGGTASYNEQFF. The DNA of the CDR3 is TGTGCCAGCAGCGGAGGGACAGCCTCCTACAATGAGCAGTTCTTC.

The chain carries TRBV7-3 and TRBJ2-1; 10 bases line up with TRBD2. CDR1 and CDR2 from the germline V gene are SGHTA and FQGTGA. Trimming cost V 5 bases and J 4 bases; bases outside gene matches: 5. The CDR3 runs to 15 residues. CDR3 coding DNA: TGTGCCAGCAGCGCAACGACTAGCGGGTACAATGAGCAGTTCTTC. Translating it yields CASSATTSGYNEQFF.

This chain connects TRBV18 to TRBJ2-7; TRBD2 matches at 7 bases. Trimming removed 1 base from V and 2 bases from J; junction bases left unmatched: 5. This CDR3 spans 15 amino acids. Germline V gene sequence: CDR1 KGHSH, CDR2 LQKENI. CDR3 DNA sequence: TGTGCCAGCTCACCACTACTAGCGAGAACCTACGAGCAGTACTTC. Translated: CASSPLLARTYEQYF.

The rearrangement joins TRBV28 to TRBJ1-3, with D maybe TRBD1 (6 bases). V lost 4 bases and J lost 2, with 12 bases in between. Germline V CDR1 and CDR2: MDHEN, SYDVKM. This CDR3 region has 15 residues. For the CDR3, the DNA is TGTGCCAGCAGTTCCACAGGGAGGGCTGGAAACACCATATATTTT. It codes for CASSSTGRAGNTIYF.

The chain is built from TRBV19 and TRBJ1-1, with no clear D. V was trimmed by 6 bases and J by 5 bases, leaving 16 bases between them. The CDR3 is 14 residues long. Germline V gene data show CDR1 as LNHDA and CDR2 as SQIVND (reference sequence). CDR3: CASRLGGFETEAFF. CDR3 DNA sequence: TGTGCCAGTAGACTGGGTGGGTTCGAAACTGAAGCTTTCTTT.

The chain uses TRBV29-1 and TRBJ2-3; TRBD1 matches at 8 bases. This CDR3 has 14 residues. The ends lost 6 bases at V and 3 bases at J; junction bases unmatched: 8. CDR1 is SQVTM, CDR2 ANQGSEA, per germline. The CDR3, as DNA: TGCAGCGTGGGGGACAGGATCGTAACAGATACGCAGTATTTT. Translating it yields CSVGDRIVTDTQYF.

This chain links TRBV11-2 with TRBJ2-2; D perhaps matches TRBD1 (6 bases). Germline values: CDR1 SGHAT, CDR2 FQNNGV. CDR3 length: 15 residues. V was cut by 6 bases and J by 1 base, with 12 bases left in between. CDR3 bases: TGTGCCAGCAGTTCCTCACAGGGGAACACCGGGGAGCTGTTTTTT. It is translated as CASSSSQGNTGELFF.

This chain links TRBV6-6 with TRBJ1-4; D is unresolved. Deletions cut 4 bases from V and 7 bases from J, with 16 bases between. This CDR3 has 15 residues. Germline V CDR1 and CDR2: MNHNY, SVGAGI (reference sequence). As DNA, the CDR3 is TGTGCCAGCAGTTCCCCGGGCGGCTCGGGTGAAAAACTGTTTTTT. The encoded protein is CASSSPGGSGEKLFF.

The chain combines TRBV10-3 with TRBJ2-5, with 8 bases lining up with TRBD1. The junction had 5 bases not matched to a gene; V was cut back by 2 bases and J by 6 bases. CDR1 ENHRY and CDR2 SYGVKD come from the germline V gene. The CDR3 has 14 residues. The CDR3: CAISERTGIKTQYF. CDR3 in DNA: TGTGCCATCAGTGAGAGGACAGGGATTAAGACCCAGTACTTC.

V is TRBV6-1 and J is TRBJ2-5; the match to TRBD1 covers 8 bases. The germline gives CDR1 MNHNS, CDR2 SASEGT. CDR3 length equals 17 residues. The V gene end was trimmed by 4 bases and the J gene end by 3 bases; junction bases not matched to a gene: 13. CDR3 DNA sequence: TGTGCCAGCAGTGCCCTCACACCCGGGACAGGAAAAGAGACCCAGTACTTC. It yields the protein CASSALTPGTGKETQYF.

The chain uses TRBV7-9 and TRBJ2-5; D gene uncertain. This CDR3 region has 12 residues. The germline gives CDR1 SEHNR, CDR2 FQNEAQ (reference sequence). The V and J ends lost 5 bases and 2 bases respectively, with 6 bases between them. The CDR3: CASSGKQETQYF. The CDR3 DNA reads TGTGCCAGCAGCGGGAAACAAGAGACCCAGTACTTC. Supplemented by reference TRBV7-9 and TRBJ2-5, the full variable domain reads DTGVSQNPRHKITKRGQNVTFRCDPISEHNRLYWYRQTLGQGPEFLTYFQNEAQLEKSRLLSDRFSAERPKGSFSTLEIQRTEQGDSAMYLCASSGKQETQYFGPGTRLLVL.

The chain uses TRBV5-1 and TRBJ2-7; 12 bases are shared with TRBD2. CDR1 is SGHRS and CDR2 is YFSETQ in the germline V gene. Trimming took 4 bases from V and 4 from J; bases not matched to a gene: 12. This CDR3 is built from 17 residues. CDR3: CASSPDPSGLAGYEQYF. As DNA, the CDR3 is TGCGCCAGCAGCCCCGACCCCTCGGGACTAGCGGGTTACGAGCAGTACTTC. The full variable domain, its missing parts supplied by reference TRBV5-1 and TRBJ2-7, is KAGVTQTPRYLIKTRGQQVTLSCSPISGHRSVSWYQQTPGQGLQFLFEYFSETQRNKGNFPGRFSGRQFSNSRSEMNVSTLELGDSALYLCASSPDPSGLAGYEQYFGPGTRLTVT.

The chain employs TRBV7-8 and TRBJ2-6, with D uncertain. Germline CDR1 SGHVS, CDR2 FQNEAQ. Trimming removed 5 bases at V and 1 base at J, with 6 bases between. The CDR3 spans 14 residues. The CDR3 loop is CASSPVSGANVLTF. CDR3 in DNA: TGTGCCAGCAGCCCCGTATCTGGGGCCAACGTCCTGACTTTC.

The V call is TRBV5-1, the J call TRBJ2-7, with a weak D call TRBD1 (5 bases). CDR3 length: 12 amino acids. Germline V CDR1 and CDR2: SGHRS, YFSETQ. The ends were cut back, 5 bases at V and 4 bases at J, with 10 bases in the middle. CDR3: CASSGALYEQYF. In nucleotides, the CDR3 is TGCGCCAGCAGTGGGGCCCTATACGAGCAGTACTTC.